The 21 T cell receptor beta chains below come from one sample, sequenced in a study of cytomegalovirus exposure and HLA in healthy donors. PCR employed 60 Vbeta and 13 Jbeta primers. Only in-frame clones appear in the TCRdb table, and some are missing; sequencing was by immunoSEQ multiplex PCR. Counted here are 11,000 to 15,000 clones, about 60% occurring once; the ten biggest clones make up roughly a sixth. Material for sequencing was PBMCs. These receptor sequences come from a woman aged 50 to 60 in good health and CMV-seropositive.

The chain combines TRBV29-1 with TRBJ2-7; D gene unclear. The CDR3 contains 12 residues. V was pared by 4 bases and J by 2 bases, with 9 bases between. In germline, CDR1 is SQVTM, CDR2 ANQGSEA. CDR3 nucleotide sequence: TGCAGCGTTGCTGAGTCGACCTACGAGCAGTACTTC. This codes for CSVAESTYEQYF.

The rearrangement links TRBV7-2 to TRBJ2-7; 8 bases are a match to TRBD1. Germline trimming cut 3 bases from V and 6 bases from J; bases unmatched to any gene: 22. The CDR3 totals 19 residues. Per the germline V gene, CDR1 is SGHTA and CDR2 is FQGNSA. The CDR3 nucleotides are TGTGCCAGCAGCTTCCCACTCAGGGGGCGTGTGGTGGGCTGGCGCGAGCAGTACTTC. Protein sequence: CASSFPLRGRVVGWREQYF.

This sequence joins TRBV9 and TRBJ2-3, with D tentatively TRBD2 (5 bases). Trimming pared 0 bases from V and 0 bases from J, leaving 8 bases between. The CDR3 spans 15 residues. CDR1 SGDLS and CDR2 YYNGEE come from the germline V gene. This chain's CDR3 is CASSVGQRSTDTQYF. The CDR3 DNA follows: TGTGCCAGCAGCGTAGGCCAGCGGAGCACAGATACGCAGTATTTT.

Note on this clone: The CDR3 ends on some other residue instead of the conserved phenylalanine or tryptophan, so this is likely a read error. The chain is built from TRBV29-1 and TRBJ2-6; D uncertain. Germline V lookup: CDR1 SQVTM, CDR2 ANQGSEA. Trimming pared 6 bases from V and 2 bases from J, leaving 8 bases between. This CDR3 spans 13 amino acids. In DNA form, the CDR3 reads TGCAGCGTCAGATCGGCTGGGGCCAACGTCCTGACTGTC. It translates to CSVRSAGANVLTV.

The CDR3 here is CASSQDPVGTDTQYF. The CDR3 DNA sequence: TGCGCCAGCAGCCAAGATCCAGTGGGCACAGATACGCAGTATTTT. The chain uses TRBV4-3 and TRBJ2-3; D is unresolved. V was pared by 0 bases and J by 1 base, with 8 bases between. From germline, CDR1 is LGHNA and CDR2 YSLEER. CDR3 length equals 15 residues.

The rearrangement links TRBV7-2 to TRBJ2-5; 7 positions agree with TRBD2. Trimming removed 0 bases from V and 5 bases from J; junction bases left unmatched: 0. The length of the CDR3 is 13 residues. Germline CDR1 SGHTA, CDR2 FQGNSA. DNA for the CDR3: TGTGCCAGCAGCTTAGCGGGAGGGGAGACCCAGTACTTC. This codes for CASSLAGGETQYF.

The chain joins TRBV4-2 to TRBJ2-1; the match to TRBD2 covers 8 bases. Losses at the gene ends were 0 bases for V and 6 bases for J; bases not matched to a gene: 4. Germline V gene sequence: CDR1 LGHNA, CDR2 YNFKEQ. The CDR3 sequence is 15 residues long. CDR3 region: CASSQEIGTSNEQFF. CDR3 coding DNA: TGTGCCAGCAGCCAAGAAATTGGGACTAGCAATGAGCAGTTCTTC.

This clone was picked up one time. The junction departs from germline at one end; a sequencing error may be responsible. The chain combines TRBV7-7 with TRBJ2-2; TRBD2 is a possible D gene (6 bases). In germline, CDR1 is SSHAT, CDR2 FNYEAQ (reference sequence). The CDR3 contains 16 residues. This CDR3 reads CASSLSGSLHTGELFF. The CDR3 nucleotides are TGTGCTAGCAGCTTATCCGGGAGCCTCCACACCGGGGAGCTGTTTTTT.

The chain links TRBV28 to TRBJ2-2; D perhaps matches TRBD2 (6 bases). The germline V gene has CDR1 MDHEN and CDR2 SYDVKM. The CDR3 covers 14 residues. V gave up 2 bases and J gave up 3 bases, with 7 bases separating them. The CDR3 spells CASSLGTHTGELFF. The CDR3 coding sequence is TGTGCCAGCAGTTTAGGGACTCACACCGGGGAGCTGTTTTTT. The whole variable domain, filled in from reference TRBV28 and TRBJ2-2, reads DVKVTQSSRYLVKRTGEKVFLECVQDMDHENMFWYRQDPGLGLRLIYFSYDVKMKEKGDIPEGYSVSREKKERFSLILESASTNQTSMYLCASSLGTHTGELFFGEGSRLTVL.

The chain employs TRBV6-5 and TRBJ1-5; 7 bases match TRBD1. This CDR3 has 13 residues. Germline V gene sequence: CDR1 MNHEY, CDR2 SVGAGI. J lost 7 bases, V lost 5 bases, and 5 bases had no gene match. CDR3 DNA sequence: TGTGCCAGCAGTCTCCGGGACAGCCAGCCCCAGCATTTT. It encodes CASSLRDSQPQHF.

V gene TRBV9 combines with J gene TRBJ1-5; D unclear. Germline loops: CDR1 SGDLS, CDR2 YYNGEE. The CDR3 loop spans 15 amino acids. Between the trimmed V and J ends, which lost 3 bases and 4 bases, there was a span of 14 bases. The CDR3 DNA is TGTGCCAGCAGCGCAGATGCAGCCGGGAATCAGCCCCAGCATTTT. Translating it yields CASSADAAGNQPQHF.

This clone has a handful of counts. This sequence joins TRBV4-1 and TRBJ2-3; 9 bases agree with TRBD1. The CDR3 length is 15 residues. Germline V gives CDR1 MGHRA, CDR2 YSYEKL. The V and J ends lost 0 bases and 4 bases, in that order; junction bases with no gene match: 2. DNA of the CDR3: TGCGCCAGCAGCCAAGAGGGACAGGGCGCAGATACGCAGTATTTT. This translates into CASSQEGQGADTQYF.

This sequence joins TRBV5-1 and TRBJ1-2; 11 nucleotides match TRBD1. This CDR3 is 14 amino acids long. Germline loops: CDR1 SGHRS, CDR2 YFSETQ. The V and J ends lost 4 bases and 7 bases, in that order; junction bases with no gene match: 6. As DNA, the CDR3 is TGCGCCAGCAGCCTCTCCGGGACAGGGGGTGGCTACACCTTC. This codes for CASSLSGTGGGYTF.

There are a few counts of this clone. This chain links TRBV29-1 with TRBJ1-2; a possible D gene is TRBD1 (5 bases). The CDR3 has 12 residues. CDR1 SQVTM and CDR2 ANQGSEA come from the germline V gene. Trimming shortened V by 6 bases and J by 8 bases, and 16 bases separated the two germline ends. Here the CDR3 DNA reads TGCAGCGTATTACGGGGGGACTCCGGCTACACCTTC. Translated: CSVLRGDSGYTF.

The chain recombines TRBV6-5 with TRBJ2-2; 12 nucleotides agree with TRBD1. The CDR3 contains 15 residues. The germline gives CDR1 MNHEY, CDR2 SVGAGI. V was clipped by 7 bases and J by 6 bases; unmatched bases: 6. CDR3 in amino acids: CASKKGQGAPGELFF. For the CDR3, the DNA is TGTGCCAGCAAGAAGGGACAGGGGGCCCCCGGGGAGCTGTTTTTT.

The chain couples TRBV4-3 to TRBJ1-2; TRBD1 aligns across 10 bases. The ends lost 1 base at V and 6 bases at J; junction bases unmatched: 5. Germline lookup yields CDR1 LGHNA and CDR2 YSLEER. The CDR3 runs 15 residues. For the CDR3, the DNA is TGCGCCAGCAGCCAAGGAGGACAGGGGGACCATGGCTACACCTTC. Protein sequence: CASSQGGQGDHGYTF.

This sequence joins TRBV4-2 and TRBJ1-5; 7 positions match TRBD1. This CDR3 has 15 residues. Germline V CDR1 and CDR2: LGHNA, YNFKEQ. J lost 1 base, V lost 5 bases, and 5 bases had no gene match. CDR3 protein: CASSSRQGSNQPQHF. The CDR3 bases are TGTGCCAGCAGCTCCCGACAGGGAAGCAATCAGCCCCAGCATTTT.

The rearrangement uses TRBV7-2 and TRBJ1-1; the D is unclear. The CDR3 has 12 amino acids. The V end lost 3 bases, the J end lost 4 bases, and 6 bases lay between the germline ends. Germline-derived CDR1 and CDR2 are SGHTA and FQGNSA. The CDR3 loop is CASSFVSTEAFF. The CDR3 bases are TGTGCCAGCAGCTTTGTATCCACTGAAGCTTTCTTT.

This rearrangement joins TRBV4-2 to TRBJ2-6; no firm D call. The V and J ends lost 1 base and 2 bases respectively, with 9 bases between them. The CDR3 has 16 amino acids. Germline loops: CDR1 LGHNA, CDR2 YNFKEQ. The CDR3: CASSQVGRTGANVLTF. In nucleotides, the CDR3 is TGTGCCAGCAGCCAAGTTGGCAGGACTGGGGCCAACGTCCTGACTTTC.

The V call is TRBV29-1, the J call TRBJ2-1, with 9 bases lining up with TRBD2. The CDR3 length is 13 residues. After removal of 8 bases from V and 2 bases from J, the junction contained 4 bases not matched to a gene. Germline CDR1 and CDR2: SQVTM and ANQGSEA. CDR3 DNA: TGCAGCACCGTAGCGGGAGCCTACAATGAGCAGTTCTTC. It is translated as CSTVAGAYNEQFF.

This chain joins TRBV30 and TRBJ2-3; 9 bases are a match to TRBD2. This CDR3 has 17 residues. V was clipped by 0 bases and J by 3 bases; unmatched bases: 10. Germline loops: CDR1 GTSNPN, CDR2 SVGIG (reference sequence). CDR3 coding DNA: TGTGCCTGGAGTGTATTTCTAGCGGGACTACAGACAGATACGCAGTATTTT. Amino acids: CAWSVFLAGLQTDTQYF.